The text below deals with one TCR beta chain. Its antigen is as yet unknown. This sample was included in a study of T-cell reconstitution after alpha-beta-depleted transplantation in children. Deletions cut 6 bases from V and 0 bases from J, with 15 bases between. Germline lookup yields CDR1 MDHEN and CDR2 SYDVKM. This CDR3 has 16 amino acids. Unique molecular identifiers tagged the TCRbeta library. TCRdb called the PCR reads again in MiXCR, with one record for every CDR3 protein. This table holds about 640,000 distinct CDR3 sequences, 13% found once. Whole-study findings and limits: When one year had passed after transplant, most T-cell counts and diversity came from newly produced T cells. Elevated TCRbeta diversity at day 60 was traced, in some patients, to surviving recipient T cells and thymic progenitors. Roughly two months post-transplant, alpha-beta T cells reportedly originated from several hundred graft clones that had expanded.

J is TRBJ2-1 and V is TRBV28; weak D call: TRBD1 (6 bases). The clonotype was recovered from a male patient younger than 18 who had a stem cell transplant for acute myeloid leukemia, so the T cells may come from the graft donor. The sample was PBMCs, mostly from graft donor cells, taken 360 days after TCRalphabeta/CD19-depleted stem cell transplant. The CDR3 reads CASSSATGRSYNEQFF. In nucleotides, the CDR3 is TGTGCCAGCAGCTCAGCTACAGGGCGCTCCTACAATGAGCAGTTCTTC. Using reference TRBV28 and TRBJ2-1 for the parts outside the CDR3, the full variable domain is DVKVTQSSRYLVKRTGEKVFLECVQDMDHENMFWYRQDPGLGLRLIYFSYDVKMKEKGDIPEGYSVSREKKERFSLILESASTNQTSMYLCASSSATGRSYNEQFFGPGTRLTVL.